Listed below are T cell receptor beta chains from one sample, sequenced in a study of blood T cell repertoires in COVID-19. The table came from immunoSEQ multiplex PCR; TCRdb's copy has only in-frame clones and leaves some out. The data contain roughly 280,000 clones, roughly 87% of them singletons. The specimen sequenced was peripheral blood. These receptors originate from a woman between 45 and 60 years old who had recovered from COVID-19. Both conserved end residues are part of each CDR3. Fields, in order: V gene, D gene, J gene, CDR3 protein. The D gene is left open where the match is weak.

TRBV19	NA	TRBJ1-5	CASHREGWNQPQHF
TRBV7-7	NA	TRBJ1-1	CASSQDRWTEAFF
TRBV7-9	TRBD1	TRBJ1-1	CASSLDRTGGTEAFF
TRBV7-3	NA	TRBJ1-1	CASSSPTAGPEAFF
TRBV11-2	NA	TRBJ1-1	CASRLGGPEAFF
TRBV5-1	NA	TRBJ2-1	CASGSPRGRSYNEQFF
TRBV19	NA	TRBJ1-4	CASSIFGHEKLFF
TRBV6-5	TRBD1	TRBJ1-1	CASGGQGAVGTEAFF
TRBV30	TRBD2	TRBJ2-1	CACAAGLAGYNEQFF
TRBV5-1	TRBD1	TRBJ1-2	CASSAPGGTGYTF
TRBV6-2/TRBV6-3	NA	TRBJ1-1	CASSPLERTEAFF
TRBV11-3	NA	TRBJ2-7	CASSLMRGSREQYF
TRBV28	TRBD1	TRBJ1-2	CASSRDRGFPNYGYTF